The source of this T cell receptor beta chain is a study of blood T cell repertoires in COVID-19. Turning to the study itself: There were acute and convalescent COVID-19 samples, and they came from the United States, Italy and Spain. The cDNA or gDNA used as material had been derived from T cells, B-cell-depleted T cells, or PBMCs.

The authors' processing: Quantification of nucleated cells was approximated via reference gene primer amplification. Sequencing was performed with immunoSEQ multiplex PCR; in TCRdb, only in-frame clones are kept and a portion is missing. Clone size and V and J calls were adopted from that table, with D and trimming inferred from the DNA. The table has 400,000 to 500,000 clones, roughly 88% seen once. CDR3 length: 14 amino acids. Germline CDR1 LNHDA, CDR2 SQIVND (reference sequence). Trimming cost V 3 bases and J 8 bases, with 16 bases left between them. The chain joins TRBV19 to TRBJ1-1, with D perhaps matching TRBD1 (6 bases). This TCR was sampled from a woman aged 25 to 39 with active or convalescent COVID-19. Sequencing was performed on peripheral blood. CDR3 loop: CASSMGDTHSEAFF. The CDR3 coding sequence is TGTGCCAGTAGTATGGGGGACACTCACTCGGAAGCTTTCTTT.